Listed here are 9 T cell receptor beta chains from one sample, sequenced in a study of cytomegalovirus exposure and HLA in healthy donors. It was with 60 Vbeta and 13 Jbeta primers that the PCR ran. Assay used: immunoSEQ multiplex PCR; TCRdb lists only in-frame clones, some missing. This repertoire comprises 200,000 to 250,000 clones; its ten largest clones make up about 1%. The sample taken for sequencing was PBMCs. These receptors all come from a girl aged 2 to 9 in good health and CMV-seropositive.

The J gene is TRBJ2-1, the V gene TRBV2; 9 bases are a match to TRBD1. Germline V gives CDR1 SNHLY, CDR2 FYNNEI. Losses at the gene ends were 7 bases for V and 1 base for J; bases not matched to a gene: 5. CDR3 size: 15 residues. Here the CDR3 DNA reads TGTGCCAGCAATAGGGACAGGGAGTCCTACAATGAGCAGTTCTTC. Translating it yields CASNRDRESYNEQFF.

The chain carries TRBV5-6 and TRBJ2-1; D unclear. V was trimmed by 4 bases and J by 6 bases, leaving 8 bases between them. Germline assignment: CDR1 SGHDT and CDR2 YYEEEE. CDR3 length equals 12 residues. CDR3 nucleotides: TGTGCCAGCAGCCCGGGTGGCAATGAGCAGTTCTTC. Encoded protein: CASSPGGNEQFF.

The J gene is TRBJ2-2, the V gene TRBV19; D not resolved. The CDR3 consists of 15 residues. Germline V gene lookup returns CDR1 LNHDA and CDR2 SQIVND (reference sequence). V was cut by 1 base and J by 0 bases, with 6 bases left in between. The CDR3 sequence: CASSIGRSNTGELFF. The CDR3 bases are TGTGCCAGTAGTATAGGCAGATCGAACACCGGGGAGCTGTTTTTT.

The genes are TRBV5-1 and TRBJ2-7; D is possibly TRBD2 (5 bases). The germline gives CDR1 SGHRS, CDR2 YFSETQ. V gave up 3 bases and J gave up 6 bases, with 25 bases separating them. The CDR3 runs 17 residues. The chain's CDR3 is CASSSPREGRGSREQYF. CDR3 DNA sequence: TGCGCCAGCAGCTCCCCCCGCGAAGGCCGGGGATCACGCGAGCAGTACTTC.

The chain has TRBV6-6 and TRBJ1-5; the match to TRBD1 covers 7 bases. The CDR3 extends over 15 amino acids. The V and J ends lost 5 bases and 0 bases, in that order; junction bases with no gene match: 4. Germline V gives CDR1 MNHNY, CDR2 SVGAGI (reference sequence). In DNA, the CDR3 is TGTGCCAGCAGTCTCGGGACAGTTAGCAATCAGCCCCAGCATTTT. This encodes CASSLGTVSNQPQHF.

V is TRBV19 and J is TRBJ1-1; a possible D gene is TRBD1 (6 bases). The CDR3 contains 14 residues. CDR1 is LNHDA and CDR2 is SQIVND in the germline V gene (reference sequence). The ends were cut back, 1 base at V and 12 bases at J, with 18 bases in the middle. CDR3 nucleotides: TGTGCCAGTAGTATAGGTTCGCGGGGGCGACGACCTTTCTTT. It is translated as CASSIGSRGRRPFF.

The rearrangement joins TRBV5-1 to TRBJ1-1, with TRBD1 as a possible D gene (5 bases). The CDR3 has 15 residues. The V gene lost 0 bases and the J gene lost 10 bases, with 19 bases spanning the gap. In germline, CDR1 is SGHRS, CDR2 YFSETQ. CDR3 sequence reads: CASSLALPGVLGAFF. The CDR3 DNA sequence: TGCGCCAGCAGCTTGGCACTTCCGGGGGTTCTGGGAGCTTTCTTT.

The CDR3 sequence: CASSLGAGGNTGELFF. CDR3 DNA sequence: TGCGCCAGCAGCTTGGGGGCAGGGGGAAACACCGGGGAGCTGTTTTTT. The chain uses TRBV5-1 and TRBJ2-2; 7 bases map to TRBD1. The V and J ends lost 0 bases and 2 bases, in that order; junction bases with no gene match: 4. Germline V gene sequence: CDR1 SGHRS, CDR2 YFSETQ. This CDR3 is 16 amino acids long.

V gene TRBV11-2 combines with J gene TRBJ2-2, with 11 bases matching TRBD1. Germline lookup yields CDR1 SGHAT and CDR2 FQNNGV. The CDR3 extends over 17 amino acids. The trim removed 5 bases at V and 4 bases at J, leaving 9 bases unmatched. This CDR3 reads CASSHWTGGIGTGELFF. In nucleotides, the CDR3 is TGTGCCAGCAGCCATTGGACAGGGGGCATTGGCACCGGGGAGCTGTTTTTT.